This is a list of T cell receptor beta chains from one sample in a study of cytomegalovirus exposure and HLA in healthy donors. This table comes from immunoSEQ multiplex PCR, and its TCRdb copy is limited to in-frame clones, with some not included. The sample yields 200,000 to 250,000 clones, over 70% seen once. The sample comprised PBMCs. The source of these receptors is an older woman in good health and CMV-seropositive. The CDR3 runs from the conserved cysteine through the conserved F or W. Each record gives: J gene, D gene, clone size, V gene, CDR3 protein, CDR3 DNA. The D gene is left open where the match is weak. The size field is filled for only some rows; it gives once, few, many or a size class.

TRBJ1-2	NA	once	TRBV28	CASSFRANYGYTF	TGTGCCAGCAGTTTCCGGGCTAACTATGGCTACACCTTC
TRBJ1-3	NA	NA	TRBV5-5	CASSSWGSRSGNTIYF	TGTGCCAGCAGTTCTTGGGGCTCCAGGTCTGGAAACACCATATATTTT
TRBJ2-1	NA	NA	TRBV7-2	CASSFGVYNEQFF	TGTGCCAGCAGCTTCGGGGTTTACAATGAGCAGTTCTTC
TRBJ2-1	TRBD1	NA	TRBV15	CATSSPPFGTGTGNEQFF	TGTGCCACCAGCAGTCCACCCTTCGGGACAGGGACGGGTAATGAGCAGTTCTTC
TRBJ2-1	TRBD1	few	TRBV10-3	CAIVRQGAPNEQFF	TGTGCCATCGTGCGGCAGGGGGCGCCCAATGAGCAGTTCTTC
TRBJ2-7	TRBD1	NA	TRBV29-1	CSVEDQTGGYEQYF	TGCAGCGTTGAAGATCAGACAGGGGGCTACGAGCAGTACTTC
TRBJ2-7	TRBD2	NA	TRBV27	CASSLSEAGGLSYEQYF	TGTGCCAGCAGTTTATCGGAGGCGGGGGGACTCTCCTACGAGCAGTACTTC
TRBJ2-7	NA	NA	TRBV7-9	CASSEGQWGEQYF	TGTGCCAGCAGCGAAGGACAGTGGGGCGAGCAGTACTTC
TRBJ2-7	TRBD2	NA	TRBV9	CASSVDSSGRGEQYF	TGTGCCAGCAGCGTAGATAGTAGCGGGAGAGGTGAGCAGTACTTC
TRBJ2-3	TRBD2	NA	TRBV2	CASSQRGVFKDTQYF	TGTGCCAGCAGTCAGCGGGGGGTATTTAAGGATACGCAGTATTTT
TRBJ1-4	NA	NA	TRBV5-1	CASSSATNEKLFF	TGCGCCAGCAGCTCTGCAACTAATGAAAAACTGTTTTTT
TRBJ1-1	NA	once	TRBV2	CAREAVMNTEAFF	TGTGCCAGGGAGGCAGTCATGAACACTGAAGCTTTCTTT
TRBJ2-7	NA	NA	TRBV5-1	CASSPPGDEQYF	TGCGCCAGCAGCCCACCCGGGGACGAGCAGTACTTC
TRBJ1-5	TRBD1	NA	TRBV4-2	CASSPRGHGNQPQHF	TGTGCCAGCAGCCCCAGGGGGCATGGCAATCAGCCCCAGCATTTT
TRBJ2-7	TRBD2	NA	TRBV9	CASSVSGRAISYEQYF	TGTGCCAGCAGCGTAAGCGGGAGGGCCATATCCTACGAGCAGTACTTC
TRBJ1-2	NA	NA	TRBV20-1	CSASTLDGYTF	TGCAGTGCTAGTACTCTCGATGGCTACACCTTC
TRBJ2-3	NA	NA	TRBV7-2	CASSLGGGEVTQYF	TGTGCCAGCAGCTTAGGAGGGGGAGAGGTTACGCAGTATTTT
TRBJ1-1	TRBD1	NA	TRBV7-9	CASSLEGARTEAFF	TGTGCCAGCAGCTTAGAGGGGGCGAGGACTGAAGCTTTCTTT
TRBJ2-5	NA	once	TRBV15	CATSRWATGQATQYF	TGTGCCACCAGCAGGTGGGCCACAGGTCAGGCGACCCAGTACTTC
TRBJ1-4	TRBD1	NA	TRBV18	CASSPTQDRSREKLFF	TGTGCCAGCTCACCCACCCAGGACAGGAGCCGCGAAAAACTGTTTTTT
TRBJ2-1	TRBD1	NA	TRBV5-1	CASSKTGTGYNEQFF	TGCGCCAGCAGCAAAACCGGGACAGGCTACAATGAGCAGTTCTTC
TRBJ2-7	TRBD2	once	TRBV5-1	CASSLDIPGRGDEQYF	TGCGCCAGCAGCTTGGATATTCCGGGACGGGGGGACGAGCAGTACTTC
TRBJ1-5	NA	NA	TRBV6-1	CASSEQTTNQPQHF	TGTGCCAGCAGTGAACAAACAACCAATCAGCCCCAGCATTTT
TRBJ2-1	TRBD1	few	TRBV7-3	CASSSGTGLYNEQFF	TGTGCCAGCAGCTCCGGGACAGGGCTCTACAATGAGCAGTTCTTC
TRBJ1-2	TRBD1	NA	TRBV7-2	CASSSRDRAFYGYTF	TGTGCCAGCAGCTCCCGGGACAGAGCTTTCTATGGCTACACCTTC